Sequencing of this TCR beta chain was carried out in a study of patients and donors after allogeneic stem cell transplantation. V shed 5 bases, J shed 5 bases, and the junction held 6 bases outside the gene matches. CDR1 KGHDR and CDR2 SFDVKD come from the germline V gene. This CDR3 is built from 14 residues. TCRdb fed the RT-PCR reads into MiXCR, producing one record per CDR3 protein. The sample consists of roughly 40,000 distinct CDR3 sequences, about 30% of them appearing once. This TCR came from a human donor who was either an allogeneic HSCT recipient or a stem cell or donor lymphocyte infusion donor (not recorded which). It is not recorded whose cells these are; they may come from a transplant donor. This chain links TRBV24-1 with TRBJ2-3; 7 bases map to TRBD2. Sequencing was done on a sample of blood, either unsorted or a sorted T cell fraction (not recorded which). Here the CDR3 DNA reads TGTGCCACCAGTGGGGGGAGGGCCGGAGATACGCAGTATTTT. Translating gives CATSGGRAGDTQYF.